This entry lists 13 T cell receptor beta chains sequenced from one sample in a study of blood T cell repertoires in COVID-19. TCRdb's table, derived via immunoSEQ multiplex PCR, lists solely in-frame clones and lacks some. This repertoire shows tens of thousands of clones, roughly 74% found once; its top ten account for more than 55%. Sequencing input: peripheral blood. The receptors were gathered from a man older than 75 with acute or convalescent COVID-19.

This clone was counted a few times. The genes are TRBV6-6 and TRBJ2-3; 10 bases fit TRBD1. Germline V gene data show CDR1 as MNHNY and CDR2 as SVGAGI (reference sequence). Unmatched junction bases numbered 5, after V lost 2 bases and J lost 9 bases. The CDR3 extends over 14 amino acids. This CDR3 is CASSYTRDRGTQYF. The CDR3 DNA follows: TGTGCCAGCAGTTACACCCGGGACAGGGGAACGCAGTATTTT.

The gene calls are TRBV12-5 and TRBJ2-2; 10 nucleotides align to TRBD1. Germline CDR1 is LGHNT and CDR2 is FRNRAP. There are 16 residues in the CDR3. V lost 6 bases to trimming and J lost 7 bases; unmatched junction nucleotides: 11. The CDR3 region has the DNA TGTGCTAGTGGCCGGGCCGGGACAGGGGTAATCGGGGAGCTGTTTTTT. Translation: CASGRAGTGVIGELFF.

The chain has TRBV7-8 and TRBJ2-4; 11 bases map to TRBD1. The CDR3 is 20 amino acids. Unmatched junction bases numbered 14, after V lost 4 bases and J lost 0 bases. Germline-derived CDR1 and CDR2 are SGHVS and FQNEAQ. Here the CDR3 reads CASSSHWTGGLGVAKNIQYF. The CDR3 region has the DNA TGTGCCAGCAGCTCCCACTGGACAGGGGGCCTCGGGGTAGCCAAAAACATTCAGTACTTC.

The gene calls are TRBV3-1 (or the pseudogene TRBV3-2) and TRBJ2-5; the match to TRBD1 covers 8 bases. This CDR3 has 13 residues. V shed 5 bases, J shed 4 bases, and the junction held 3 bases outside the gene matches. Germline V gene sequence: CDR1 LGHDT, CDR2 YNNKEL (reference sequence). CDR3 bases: TGTGCCAGCAGCGCCAGGGGGCGAGAGACCCAGTACTTC. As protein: CASSARGRETQYF.

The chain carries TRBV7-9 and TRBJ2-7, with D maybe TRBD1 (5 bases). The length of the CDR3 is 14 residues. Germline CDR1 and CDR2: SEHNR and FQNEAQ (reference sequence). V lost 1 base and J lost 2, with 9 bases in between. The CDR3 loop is CASSLVGVPYEQYF. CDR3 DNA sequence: TGTGCCAGCAGCTTAGTAGGGGTTCCCTACGAGCAGTACTTC.

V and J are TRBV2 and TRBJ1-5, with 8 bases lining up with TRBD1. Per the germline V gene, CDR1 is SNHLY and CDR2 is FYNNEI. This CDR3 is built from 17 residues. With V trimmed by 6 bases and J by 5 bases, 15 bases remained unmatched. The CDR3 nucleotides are TGTGCCAGCAGCGTCCTCCGGACAGGGCAAATAGATCAGCCCCAGCATTTT. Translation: CASSVLRTGQIDQPQHF.

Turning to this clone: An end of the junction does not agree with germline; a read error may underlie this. CDR3 sequence: CASSVNPSDPQYF. In nucleotides, the CDR3 is TGTGCCAGCAGCGTTAACCCCTCAGATCCGCAGTATTTT. The gene calls are TRBV9 and TRBJ2-3, with D unresolved. CDR1 is SGDLS, CDR2 YYNGEE, per germline. This CDR3 has 13 residues.

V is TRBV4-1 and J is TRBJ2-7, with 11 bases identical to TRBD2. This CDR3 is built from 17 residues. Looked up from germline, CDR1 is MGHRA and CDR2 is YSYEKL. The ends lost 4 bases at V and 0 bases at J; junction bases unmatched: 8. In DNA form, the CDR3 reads TGCGCCAGCAGCCCCGAGAGACTAGCGGGGAACTCCTACGAGCAGTACTTC. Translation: CASSPERLAGNSYEQYF.

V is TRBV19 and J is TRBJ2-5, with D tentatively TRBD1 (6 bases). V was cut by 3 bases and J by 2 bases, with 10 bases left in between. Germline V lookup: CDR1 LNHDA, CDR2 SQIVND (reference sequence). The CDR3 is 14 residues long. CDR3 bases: TGTGCCAGTAGTATTCAAGGGGGTCAAGAGACCCAGTACTTC. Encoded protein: CASSIQGGQETQYF. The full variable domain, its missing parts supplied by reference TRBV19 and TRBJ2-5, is DGGITQSPKYLFRKEGQNVTLSCEQNLNHDAMYWYRQDPGQGLRLIYYSQIVNDFQKGDIAEGYSVSREKKESFPLTVTSAQKNPTAFYLCASSIQGGQETQYFGPGTRLLVL.

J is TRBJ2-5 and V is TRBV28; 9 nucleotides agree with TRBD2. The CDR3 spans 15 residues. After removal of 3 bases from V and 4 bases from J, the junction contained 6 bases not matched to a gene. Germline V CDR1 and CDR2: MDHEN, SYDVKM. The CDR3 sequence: CASSLLAGERETQYF. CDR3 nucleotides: TGTGCCAGCAGTTTGTTAGCGGGAGAGAGAGAGACCCAGTACTTC.

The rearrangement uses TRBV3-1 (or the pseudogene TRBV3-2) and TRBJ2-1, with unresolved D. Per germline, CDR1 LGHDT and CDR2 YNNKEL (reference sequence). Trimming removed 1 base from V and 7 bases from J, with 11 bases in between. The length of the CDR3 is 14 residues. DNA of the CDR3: TGTGCCAGCAGCCAAGTCCTCCCGGGTAATGAGCAGTTCTTC. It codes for CASSQVLPGNEQFF.

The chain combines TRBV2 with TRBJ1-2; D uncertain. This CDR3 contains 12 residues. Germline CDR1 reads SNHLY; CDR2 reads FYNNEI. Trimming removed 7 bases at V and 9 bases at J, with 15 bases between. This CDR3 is CASTADFMSYTF. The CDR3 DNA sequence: TGTGCCAGCACGGCAGACTTTATGAGCTACACCTTC.

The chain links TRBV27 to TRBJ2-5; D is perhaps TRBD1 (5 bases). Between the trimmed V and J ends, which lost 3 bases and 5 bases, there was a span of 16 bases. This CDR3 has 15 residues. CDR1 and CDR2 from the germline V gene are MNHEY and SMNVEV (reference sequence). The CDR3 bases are TGTGCCAGCAGTTTCCGCGGACACCGCCGGGAGACCCAGTACTTC. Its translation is CASSFRGHRRETQYF.